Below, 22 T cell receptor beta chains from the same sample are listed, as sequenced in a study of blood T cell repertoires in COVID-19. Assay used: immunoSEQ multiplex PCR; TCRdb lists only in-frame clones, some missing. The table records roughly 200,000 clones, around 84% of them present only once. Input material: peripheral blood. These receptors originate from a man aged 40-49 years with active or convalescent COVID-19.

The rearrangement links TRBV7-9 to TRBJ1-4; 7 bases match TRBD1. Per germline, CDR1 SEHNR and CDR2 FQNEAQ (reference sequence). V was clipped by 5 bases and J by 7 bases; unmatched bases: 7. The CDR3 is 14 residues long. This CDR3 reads CASSEQGRSEKLFF. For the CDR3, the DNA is TGTGCCAGCAGCGAACAGGGGCGGAGTGAAAAACTGTTTTTT.

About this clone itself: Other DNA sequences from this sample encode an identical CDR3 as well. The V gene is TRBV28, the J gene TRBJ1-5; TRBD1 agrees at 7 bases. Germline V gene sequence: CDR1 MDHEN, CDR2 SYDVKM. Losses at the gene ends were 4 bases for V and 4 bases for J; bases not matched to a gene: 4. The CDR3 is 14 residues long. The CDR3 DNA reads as TGTGCCAGCAGTTCAGGGGGAGGTAATCAGCCCCAGCATTTT. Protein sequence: CASSSGGGNQPQHF.

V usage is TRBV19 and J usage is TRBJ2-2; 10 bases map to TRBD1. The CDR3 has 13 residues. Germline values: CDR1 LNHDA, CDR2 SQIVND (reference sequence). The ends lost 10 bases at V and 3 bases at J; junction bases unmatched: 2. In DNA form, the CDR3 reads TGTGCCACCGGGACAGGGGACACCGGGGAGCTGTTTTTT. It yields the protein CATGTGDTGELFF.

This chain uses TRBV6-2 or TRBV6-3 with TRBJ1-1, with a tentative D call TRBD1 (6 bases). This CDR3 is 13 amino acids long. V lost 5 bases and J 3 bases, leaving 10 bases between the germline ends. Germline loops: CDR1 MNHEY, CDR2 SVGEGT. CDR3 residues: CASSIGQHTEAFF. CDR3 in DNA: TGTGCCAGCAGTATAGGACAGCACACTGAAGCTTTCTTT.

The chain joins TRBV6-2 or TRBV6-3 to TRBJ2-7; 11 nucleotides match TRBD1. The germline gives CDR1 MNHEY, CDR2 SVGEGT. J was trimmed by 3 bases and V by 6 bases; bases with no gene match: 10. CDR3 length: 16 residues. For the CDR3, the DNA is TGTGCCAGCAGCCCTGACGGACAGGGGGCTCGCTACGAGCAGTACTTC. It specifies CASSPDGQGARYEQYF.

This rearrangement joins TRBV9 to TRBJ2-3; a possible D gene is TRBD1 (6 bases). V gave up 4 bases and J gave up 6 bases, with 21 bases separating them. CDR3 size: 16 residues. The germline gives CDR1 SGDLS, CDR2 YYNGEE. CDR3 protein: CASSPSGRGQPDTQYF. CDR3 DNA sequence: TGTGCCAGCAGCCCCTCCGGCAGGGGCCAGCCGGATACGCAGTATTTT. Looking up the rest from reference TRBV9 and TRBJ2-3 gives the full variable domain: DSGVTQTPKHLITATGQRVTLRCSPRSGDLSVYWYQQSLDQGLQFLIQYYNGEERAKGNILERFSAQQFPDLHSELNLSSLELGDSALYFCASSPSGRGQPDTQYFGPGTRLTVL.

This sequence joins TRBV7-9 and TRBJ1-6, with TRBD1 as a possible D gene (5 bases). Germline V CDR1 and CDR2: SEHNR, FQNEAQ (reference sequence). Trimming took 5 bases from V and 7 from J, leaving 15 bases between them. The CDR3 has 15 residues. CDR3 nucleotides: TGTGCCAGCAGCCACACAGGTATAAGGAATTCACCCCTCCACTTT. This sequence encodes CASSHTGIRNSPLHF.

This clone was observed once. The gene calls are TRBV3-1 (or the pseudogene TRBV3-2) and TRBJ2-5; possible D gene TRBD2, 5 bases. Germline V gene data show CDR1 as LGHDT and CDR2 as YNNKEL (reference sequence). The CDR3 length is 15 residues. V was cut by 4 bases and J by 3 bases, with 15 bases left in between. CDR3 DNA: TGTGCCAGCAGCCCCGACCCCGGGCGGGAAGAGACCCAGTACTTC. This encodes CASSPDPGREETQYF.

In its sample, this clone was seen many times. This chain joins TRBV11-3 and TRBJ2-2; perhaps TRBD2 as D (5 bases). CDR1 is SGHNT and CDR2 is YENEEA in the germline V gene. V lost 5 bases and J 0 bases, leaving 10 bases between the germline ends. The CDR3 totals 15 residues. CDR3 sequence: CASSQLGANTGELFF. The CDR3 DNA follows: TGTGCCAGCAGCCAACTAGGCGCGAACACCGGGGAGCTGTTTTTT.

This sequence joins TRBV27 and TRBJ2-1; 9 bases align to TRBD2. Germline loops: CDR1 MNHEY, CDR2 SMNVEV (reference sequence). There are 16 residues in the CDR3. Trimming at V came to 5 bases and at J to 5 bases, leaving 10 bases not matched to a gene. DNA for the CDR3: TGTGCCAGCAGTCAACGTTCTAGCGGGACGAACAATGAGCAGTTCTTC. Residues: CASSQRSSGTNNEQFF.

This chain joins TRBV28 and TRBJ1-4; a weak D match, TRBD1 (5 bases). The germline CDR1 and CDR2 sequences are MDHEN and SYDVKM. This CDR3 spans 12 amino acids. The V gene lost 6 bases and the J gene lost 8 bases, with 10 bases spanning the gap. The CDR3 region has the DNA TGTGCCAGCAGGGACACCGGGGAAAAACTGTTTTTT. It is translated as CASRDTGEKLFF.

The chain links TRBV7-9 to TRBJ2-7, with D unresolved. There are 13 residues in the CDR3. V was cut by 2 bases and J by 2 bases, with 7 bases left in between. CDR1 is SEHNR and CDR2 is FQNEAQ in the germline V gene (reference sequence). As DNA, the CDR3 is TGTGCCAGCAGCTTATCGGTGACCTACGAGCAGTACTTC. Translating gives CASSLSVTYEQYF.

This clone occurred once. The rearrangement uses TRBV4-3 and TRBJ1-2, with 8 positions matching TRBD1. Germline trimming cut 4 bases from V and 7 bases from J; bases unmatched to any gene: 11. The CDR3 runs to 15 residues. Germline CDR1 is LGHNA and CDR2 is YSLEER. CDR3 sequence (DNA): TGCGCCAGCAGCCGGGGTACCCAGGGGGCTTTTGGCTACACCTTC. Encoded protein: CASSRGTQGAFGYTF.

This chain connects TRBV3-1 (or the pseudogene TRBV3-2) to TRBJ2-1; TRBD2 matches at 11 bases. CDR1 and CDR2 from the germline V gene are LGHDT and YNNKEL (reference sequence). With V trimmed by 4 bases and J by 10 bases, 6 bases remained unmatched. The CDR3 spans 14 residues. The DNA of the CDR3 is TGTGCCAGCAGCCGATTACTAGCGGGGGAGGAGCAGTTCTTC. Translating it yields CASSRLLAGEEQFF.

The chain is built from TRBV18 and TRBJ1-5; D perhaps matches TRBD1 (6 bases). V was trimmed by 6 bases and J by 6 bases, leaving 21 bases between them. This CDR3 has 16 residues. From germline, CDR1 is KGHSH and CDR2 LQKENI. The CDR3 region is CASSLQNTGNGQPQHF. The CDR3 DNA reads TGTGCCAGCTCTCTCCAGAATACAGGGAACGGTCAGCCCCAGCATTTT.

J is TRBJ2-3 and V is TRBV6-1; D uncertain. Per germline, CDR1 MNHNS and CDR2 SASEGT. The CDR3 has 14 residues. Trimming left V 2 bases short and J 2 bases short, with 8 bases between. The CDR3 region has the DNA TGTGCCAGCAGTGAATGGCACTACACAGATACGCAGTATTTT. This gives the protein CASSEWHYTDTQYF.

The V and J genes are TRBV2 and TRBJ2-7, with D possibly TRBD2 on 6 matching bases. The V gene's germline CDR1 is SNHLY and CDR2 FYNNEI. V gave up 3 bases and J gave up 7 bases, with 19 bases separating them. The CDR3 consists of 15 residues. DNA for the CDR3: TGTGCCAGCAGTGACAGCCCGGGACTGGTCTTAGAGCAGTACTTC. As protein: CASSDSPGLVLEQYF.

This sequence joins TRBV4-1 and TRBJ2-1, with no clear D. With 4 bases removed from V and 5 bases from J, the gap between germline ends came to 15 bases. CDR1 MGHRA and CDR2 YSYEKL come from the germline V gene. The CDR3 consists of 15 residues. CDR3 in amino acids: CASSPNLGTHNEQFF. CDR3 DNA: TGCGCCAGCAGCCCCAATTTGGGCACTCACAATGAGCAGTTCTTC.

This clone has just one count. This CDR3 reads CASSQGPGGGQIAYEQYF. CDR3 DNA sequence: TGCGCCAGCAGCCAAGGCCCAGGAGGAGGACAGATCGCCTACGAGCAGTACTTC. The V call is TRBV4-1, the J call TRBJ2-7; D possibly corresponds to TRBD1 (6 bases). CDR3 length: 18 amino acids. With 1 base removed from V and 2 bases from J, the gap between germline ends came to 21 bases. CDR1 is MGHRA, CDR2 YSYEKL, per germline.

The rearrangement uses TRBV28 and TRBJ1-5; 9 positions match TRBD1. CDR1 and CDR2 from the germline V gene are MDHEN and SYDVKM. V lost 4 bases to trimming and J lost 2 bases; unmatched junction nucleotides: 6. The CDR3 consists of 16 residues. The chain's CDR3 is CASSSPGQGGNQPQHF. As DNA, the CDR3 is TGTGCCAGCAGTTCCCCGGGACAGGGAGGCAATCAGCCCCAGCATTTT.

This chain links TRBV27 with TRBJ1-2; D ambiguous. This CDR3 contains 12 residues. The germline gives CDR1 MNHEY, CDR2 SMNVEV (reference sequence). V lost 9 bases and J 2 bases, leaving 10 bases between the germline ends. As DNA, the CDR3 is TGTGCCAGTAGAACGGGGAACTATGGCTACACCTTC. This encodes CASRTGNYGYTF.

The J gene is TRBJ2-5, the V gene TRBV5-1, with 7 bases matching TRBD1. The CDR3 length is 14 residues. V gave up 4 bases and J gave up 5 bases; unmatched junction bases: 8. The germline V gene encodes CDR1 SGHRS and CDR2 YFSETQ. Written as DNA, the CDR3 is TGCGCCAGCAGCGAAGGGGGCGCTTCGGAGACCCAGTACTTC. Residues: CASSEGGASETQYF.